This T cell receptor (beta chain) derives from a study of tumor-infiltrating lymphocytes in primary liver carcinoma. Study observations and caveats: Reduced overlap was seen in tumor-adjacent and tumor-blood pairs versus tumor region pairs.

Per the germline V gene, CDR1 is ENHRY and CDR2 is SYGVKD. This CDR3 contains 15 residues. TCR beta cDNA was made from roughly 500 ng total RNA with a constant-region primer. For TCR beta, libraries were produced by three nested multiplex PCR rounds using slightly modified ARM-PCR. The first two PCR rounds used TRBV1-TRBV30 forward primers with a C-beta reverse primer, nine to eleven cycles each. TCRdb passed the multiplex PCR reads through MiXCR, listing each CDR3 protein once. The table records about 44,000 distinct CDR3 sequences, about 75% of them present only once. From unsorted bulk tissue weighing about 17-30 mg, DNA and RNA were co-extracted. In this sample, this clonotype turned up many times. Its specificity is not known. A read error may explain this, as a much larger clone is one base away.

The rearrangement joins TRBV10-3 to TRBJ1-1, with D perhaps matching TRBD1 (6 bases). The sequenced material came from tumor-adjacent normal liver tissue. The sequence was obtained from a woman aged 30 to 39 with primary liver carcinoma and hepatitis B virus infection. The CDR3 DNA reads TGTGCCATCAGTACCGGGACAACCATGAACACTGAAGCTTCCTTT. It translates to CAISTGTTMNTEASF.